The 10 T cell receptor beta chains reported below all come from one sample, sequenced in a study of blood T cell repertoires in COVID-19. Sequenced by immunoSEQ multiplex PCR; TCRdb stores in-frame clones only, minus some. The sample lists around 100,000 clones, over 75% seen once, with 13% in the top ten. The specimen sequenced was peripheral blood. The receptors were sampled from a human donor in a cohort sampled during active or convalescent COVID-19.

The CDR3 nucleotides are TGTGCCAGTAGTATACGAGGCGGGGGGTCCTTCGGATACGAGCAGTACTTC. It is translated as CASSIRGGGSFGYEQYF. The rearrangement links TRBV19 to TRBJ2-7, with TRBD2 matching 8 bases. The length of the CDR3 is 17 residues. Germline CDR1 reads LNHDA; CDR2 reads SQIVND (reference sequence). V was pared by 2 bases and J by 4 bases, with 13 bases of the junction left unmatched.

The chain carries TRBV7-6 and TRBJ2-7; the match to TRBD2 covers 10 bases. CDR1 and CDR2 from the germline V gene are SGHVS and FNYEAQ. The CDR3 has 15 residues. After removal of 4 bases from V and 3 bases from J, the junction contained 6 bases not matched to a gene. In DNA, the CDR3 is TGTGCCAGCAGCTCAGGAGCGGGGGGGTTCTACGAGCAGTACTTC. This sequence encodes CASSSGAGGFYEQYF.

The chain links TRBV4-2 to TRBJ2-1, with a weak D call TRBD2 (6 bases). This CDR3 contains 15 residues. The germline gives CDR1 LGHNA, CDR2 YNFKEQ. V shed 1 base and J shed 7 bases, with 14 bases lying between them. CDR3 in DNA: TGTGCCAGCAGCCAAGGCTTGCGGGACTGGAATGAGCAGTTCTTC. Translation gives CASSQGLRDWNEQFF.

The genes are TRBV7-9 and TRBJ2-7; 9 nucleotides line up with TRBD1. Germline trimming cut 2 bases from V and 4 bases from J; bases unmatched to any gene: 15. This CDR3 spans 18 amino acids. Germline V gene sequence: CDR1 SEHNR, CDR2 FQNEAQ (reference sequence). The chain's CDR3 is CASSLNGGFGTGLYEQYF. In DNA form, the CDR3 reads TGTGCCAGCAGCTTAAATGGAGGCTTTGGGACAGGGTTGTACGAGCAGTACTTC.

This sequence joins TRBV6-6 and TRBJ1-3; no clear D. CDR1 is MNHNY and CDR2 is SVGAGI in the germline V gene (reference sequence). The CDR3 extends over 15 amino acids. V lost 5 bases to trimming and J lost 0 bases, with 11 bases between them. The CDR3 reads CASSPRALSGNTIYF. In DNA, the CDR3 is TGTGCCAGCAGTCCGCGGGCCCTCTCTGGAAACACCATATATTTT.

The rearrangement joins TRBV19 to TRBJ2-5; 8 positions match TRBD2. The V segment lost 7 bases and the J segment 5 bases; nucleotides outside the gene matches: 6. From germline, CDR1 is LNHDA and CDR2 SQIVND (reference sequence). The CDR3 has 13 amino acids. The CDR3 sequence: CASNPSGGETQYF. The CDR3 coding sequence is TGTGCCAGTAATCCCAGCGGGGGTGAGACCCAGTACTTC.

This chain links TRBV12-3 or TRBV12-4 with TRBJ1-3, with a weak D call TRBD1 (6 bases). The CDR3 covers 13 residues. V was shortened by 6 bases and J by 4 bases, with 10 bases between the two germline ends. CDR3 nucleotide sequence: TGTGCCAGCAGCACAGGGTTCGGAAACACCATATATTTT. This translates into CASSTGFGNTIYF.

The rearrangement joins TRBV11-3 to TRBJ2-1; 11 bases are shared with TRBD2. CDR3 size: 16 residues. CDR1 is SGHNT and CDR2 is YENEEA in the germline V gene. V lost 3 bases and J lost 8; bases outside the gene matches: 9. The CDR3 loop reads CASSFRGSGGADEQFF. The CDR3 DNA sequence: TGTGCCAGCAGCTTCCGAGGTAGCGGGGGGGCCGATGAGCAGTTCTTC.

The DNA of the CDR3 is TGCGCCAGCAGCCGACTAGCGGGAAGAGAGACCCAGTACTTC. Amino acid sequence: CASSRLAGRETQYF. This chain uses TRBV5-1 with TRBJ2-5, with TRBD2 matching over 11 bases. V lost 4 bases to trimming and J lost 4 bases; unmatched junction nucleotides: 3. The length of the CDR3 is 14 residues. From germline, CDR1 is SGHRS and CDR2 YFSETQ. The full variable domain, completed using reference TRBV5-1 and TRBJ2-5, is KAGVTQTPRYLIKTRGQQVTLSCSPISGHRSVSWYQQTPGQGLQFLFEYFSETQRNKGNFPGRFSGRQFSNSRSEMNVSTLELGDSALYLCASSRLAGRETQYFGPGTRLLVL.

The J gene is TRBJ1-6, the V gene TRBV6-5; maybe TRBD1 (5 bases). V gave up 0 bases and J gave up 7 bases, with 10 bases separating them. The CDR3 has 15 amino acids. Germline V gene data show CDR1 as MNHEY and CDR2 as SVGAGI. The CDR3 sequence is CASSYSGKGNSPLHF. The CDR3 DNA sequence: TGTGCCAGCAGTTACTCAGGCAAGGGGAATTCACCCCTCCACTTT.